The 30 T cell receptor beta chains given below trace back to one sample, sequenced in a study of shared clonotypes between healthy human individuals (dated by TCRdb to the early 2020s). CD8 naive samples were CD45RO-negative cells positively selected for CCR7, giving a CD45RA+CCR7+ population that excluded TemRA cells. Library creation used the immunoSEQ multiplex PCR assay. This immuneACCESS table, as held by TCRdb, lists in-frame sequences with V and J called but not all clones. Of the missing ones, under half trace to an unresolved V gene in checked studies; the others have no known cause. Within this sample are approximately 740,000 clones, with 80% to 95% of them counted one time only. The ten largest account for under 30% of the sample. What was sequenced was naive CD8+ T cells sorted from blood. The cell subset or site label for this specimen denotes: CD45RA+CCR7+. The receptor source for this set is a man under 40 in good health.

The genes are TRBV14 and TRBJ2-3; D remains unclear. V lost 0 bases to trimming and J lost 6 bases, with 4 bases between them. CDR3 length: 12 amino acids. Germline CDR1 is SGHDN and CDR2 is FVKESK. The CDR3, as DNA: TGTGCCAGCAGCCAAGAAGGGGATACGCAGTATTTT. Its protein is CASSQEGDTQYF.

The chain joins TRBV6-1 to TRBJ2-7, with D tentatively TRBD2 (5 bases). In germline, CDR1 is MNHNS, CDR2 SASEGT. CDR3 length: 15 residues. The V gene lost 6 bases and the J gene lost 0 bases, with 15 bases spanning the gap. The CDR3 loop is CASRGSSVFSYEQYF. The CDR3 DNA sequence: TGTGCCAGCAGGGGGAGTTCGGTTTTCTCCTACGAGCAGTACTTC.

A remark on this clone: In the same sample, other DNA sequences code for this CDR3. This CDR3 reads CASSLRLAGEQFF. Here the CDR3 DNA reads TGTGCCAGCAGTTTACGACTAGCGGGTGAGCAGTTCTTC. The chain recombines TRBV27 with TRBJ2-1; 10 bases agree with TRBD2. This CDR3 has 13 residues. The V segment lost 2 bases and the J segment 9 bases; nucleotides outside the gene matches: 1. Germline CDR1 is MNHEY and CDR2 is SMNVEV (reference sequence).

The chain links TRBV29-1 to TRBJ2-1; D remains ambiguous. CDR3 size: 15 residues. Germline CDR1 reads SQVTM; CDR2 reads ANQGSEA. V was pared by 2 bases and J by 6 bases, with 17 bases between. The DNA of the CDR3 is TGCAGCGTTGAACTCTCTGGAAGGTCATTCAATGAGCAGTTCTTC. It encodes CSVELSGRSFNEQFF.

The CDR3 reads CASSPGTGGEQYF. Here the CDR3 DNA reads TGTGCCAGTAGTCCCGGGACAGGGGGCGAGCAGTACTTC. The chain couples TRBV19 to TRBJ2-7, with TRBD1 identical over 11 bases. The CDR3 sequence is 13 residues long. Trimming removed 5 bases from V and 6 bases from J; junction bases left unmatched: 3. Germline CDR1 reads LNHDA; CDR2 reads SQIVND (reference sequence).

The table lists this clone with a count of one. The chain carries TRBV4-1 and TRBJ2-1; D is unclear. The V end was cut by 3 bases, the J end by 6 bases, with 6 bases between. The CDR3 spans 12 residues. Germline CDR1 MGHRA, CDR2 YSYEKL. DNA for the CDR3: TGCGCCAGCAGCCATCCTTTCAATGAGCAGTTCTTC. Protein sequence: CASSHPFNEQFF.

The chain uses TRBV11-2 and TRBJ2-5, with a possible D match to TRBD2 (6 bases). CDR3 length: 15 amino acids. CDR1 and CDR2 from the germline V gene are SGHAT and FQNNGV. V lost 3 bases and J 7 bases, leaving 18 bases between the germline ends. For the CDR3, the DNA is TGTGCCAGCAGCTTCGGATTGGCGGAGGAGGGGACCCAGTACTTC. Translation gives CASSFGLAEEGTQYF.

The chain carries TRBV27 and TRBJ1-1; 11 bases are a match to TRBD1. Germline V CDR1 and CDR2: MNHEY, SMNVEV (reference sequence). The V and J ends lost 4 bases and 1 base, in that order; junction bases with no gene match: 8. CDR3 length equals 17 residues. CDR3 amino acids: CASSSPWTGGANTEAFF. The CDR3 region has the DNA TGTGCCAGCAGTTCTCCGTGGACAGGGGGCGCGAACACTGAAGCTTTCTTT.

V usage is TRBV7-9 and J usage is TRBJ2-5; a possible D gene is TRBD2 (5 bases). This CDR3 comprises 11 residues. Germline V gives CDR1 SEHNR, CDR2 FQNEAQ (reference sequence). Trimming shortened V by 4 bases and J by 11 bases, and 11 bases separated the two germline ends. The CDR3 loop reads CASSSSWEQYF. Written as DNA, the CDR3 is TGTGCCAGCAGCTCCTCTTGGGAGCAGTACTTC.

The CDR3 DNA sequence: TGCAGCGTTGATCGCAATGAGCAGTTCTTC. Translation gives CSVDRNEQFF. The chain joins TRBV29-1 to TRBJ2-1; D not certain. Looked up from germline, CDR1 is SQVTM and CDR2 is ANQGSEA. The CDR3 contains 10 residues. The germline V and J ends were trimmed by 3 bases and 6 bases, with 3 bases remaining between them.

V gene TRBV10-3 combines with J gene TRBJ2-7; perhaps TRBD2 as D (6 bases). The V gene lost 4 bases and the J gene lost 3 bases, with 10 bases spanning the gap. Germline CDR1 and CDR2: ENHRY and SYGVKD. The CDR3 has 13 residues. DNA of the CDR3: TGTGCCATCAGTGGTGGGGGAGGCTACGAGCAGTACTTC. As protein: CAISGGGGYEQYF.

The V call is TRBV29-1, the J call TRBJ2-1, with D tentatively TRBD2 (6 bases). Between the trimmed V and J ends, which lost 6 bases and 6 bases, there was a span of 12 bases. The germline gives CDR1 SQVTM, CDR2 ANQGSEA. The CDR3 is 12 amino acids. This CDR3 is CSVILAFNEQFF. CDR3 DNA sequence: TGCAGCGTAATTCTAGCGTTCAATGAGCAGTTCTTC.

This chain connects TRBV9 to TRBJ1-1, with 9 bases lining up with TRBD1. The V and J ends lost 3 bases and 0 bases, in that order; junction bases with no gene match: 3. The CDR3 runs to 15 residues. Germline V gene lookup returns CDR1 SGDLS and CDR2 YYNGEE. The CDR3 loop reads CASSGGQGMNTEAFF. The CDR3 nucleotides are TGTGCCAGCAGCGGAGGACAGGGGATGAACACTGAAGCTTTCTTT.

This rearrangement joins TRBV7-6 to TRBJ2-7, with D maybe TRBD2 (5 bases). This CDR3 has 13 residues. With 2 bases removed from V and 2 bases from J, the gap between germline ends came to 7 bases. Germline V gene sequence: CDR1 SGHVS, CDR2 FNYEAQ. CDR3 DNA: TGTGCCAGCAGCTTAACGGGGACCTACGAGCAGTACTTC. Protein sequence: CASSLTGTYEQYF.

The rearrangement links TRBV2 to TRBJ1-1; the D is unclear. The length of the CDR3 is 15 residues. Germline CDR1 reads SNHLY; CDR2 reads FYNNEI. V was shortened by 6 bases and J by 0 bases, with 14 bases between the two germline ends. The CDR3 region is CASRRSGVMNTEAFF. As DNA, the CDR3 is TGTGCCAGCAGGCGGAGCGGGGTTATGAACACTGAAGCTTTCTTT.

The V and J genes are TRBV11-2 and TRBJ1-1; D is unresolved. V was trimmed by 3 bases and J by 1 base, leaving 24 bases between them. The CDR3 contains 19 residues. Germline V gene lookup returns CDR1 SGHAT and CDR2 FQNNGV. As DNA, the CDR3 is TGTGCCAGCAGCTTTCTTATGGCCGAGGGAAGTTATGCGAACACTGAAGCTTTCTTT. Translation gives CASSFLMAEGSYANTEAFF.

V is TRBV7-6 and J is TRBJ1-5; 9 bases fit TRBD1. The germline CDR1 and CDR2 sequences are SGHVS and FNYEAQ. The CDR3 loop spans 14 amino acids. J gave up 7 bases and V 2 bases, and 3 bases lay outside the gene matches. Written as DNA, the CDR3 is TGTGCCAGCAGCTTAACAGGGGGCGGACAGCCCCAGCATTTT. Encoded protein: CASSLTGGGQPQHF. Based on the CDR3 plus reference TRBV7-6 and TRBJ1-5, the full variable domain is GAGVSQSPRYKVTKRGQDVALRCDPISGHVSLYWYRQALGQGPEFLTYFNYEAQQDKSGLPNDRFSAERPEGSISTLTIQRTEQRDSAMYRCASSLTGGGQPQHFGDGTRLSIL.

V and J are TRBV7-8 and TRBJ1-4, with 7 bases lining up with TRBD1. The germline CDR1 and CDR2 sequences are SGHVS and FQNEAQ. With 0 bases clipped from V and 8 bases from J, the junction kept 3 bases outside the gene matches. The CDR3 length is 14 residues. The chain's CDR3 is CASSLAQGMEKLFF. The CDR3 bases are TGTGCCAGCAGCTTAGCACAGGGGATGGAAAAACTGTTTTTT. Full variable domain (rest looked up from reference TRBV7-8 and TRBJ1-4): GAGVSQSPRYKVAKRGQDVALRCDPISGHVSLFWYQQALGQGPEFLTYFQNEAQLDKSGLPSDRFFAERPEGSVSTLKIQRTQQEDSAVYLCASSLAQGMEKLFFGSGTQLSVL.

This clone was picked up one time. This CDR3 reads CASSLGVGQGAFGYTF. CDR3 sequence (DNA): TGTGCCAGCAGTTTAGGAGTAGGGCAGGGGGCTTTCGGCTACACCTTC. The rearrangement joins TRBV28 to TRBJ1-2; 8 nucleotides line up with TRBD1. Germline values: CDR1 MDHEN, CDR2 SYDVKM. Losses at the gene ends were 2 bases for V and 8 bases for J; bases not matched to a gene: 13. This CDR3 is built from 16 residues.

This chain links TRBV7-8 with TRBJ2-7; D is unclear. V lost 2 bases to trimming and J lost 6 bases, with 11 bases between them. Germline V gene data show CDR1 as SGHVS and CDR2 as FQNEAQ. The CDR3 contains 13 residues. CDR3 nucleotides: TGTGCCAGCAGCTTATATGAGTGGGGCGAGCAGTACTTC. Translated, it gives CASSLYEWGEQYF. The full variable domain, in which reference TRBV7-8 and TRBJ2-7 provide the parts outside the CDR3, is GAGVSQSPRYKVAKRGQDVALRCDPISGHVSLFWYQQALGQGPEFLTYFQNEAQLDKSGLPSDRFFAERPEGSVSTLKIQRTQQEDSAVYLCASSLYEWGEQYFGPGTRLTVT.

The gene calls are TRBV5-1 and TRBJ2-1, with D unresolved. V lost 0 bases and J 6 bases, leaving 10 bases between the germline ends. Germline V gene lookup returns CDR1 SGHRS and CDR2 YFSETQ. The CDR3 sequence is 14 residues long. The CDR3 nucleotides read TGCGCCAGCAGCTTGGCCTCTATATCCAATGAGCAGTTCTTC. Protein product: CASSLASISNEQFF. The full variable domain, with the rest looked up from reference TRBV5-1 and TRBJ2-1, is KAGVTQTPRYLIKTRGQQVTLSCSPISGHRSVSWYQQTPGQGLQFLFEYFSETQRNKGNFPGRFSGRQFSNSRSEMNVSTLELGDSALYLCASSLASISNEQFFGPGTRLTVL.

To note about this clone: The identical CDR3 is also encoded by other nucleotide sequences in the sample. V and J are TRBV27 and TRBJ2-7; D gene uncertain. This CDR3 comprises 12 residues. Germline V gives CDR1 MNHEY, CDR2 SMNVEV (reference sequence). Trimming took off 4 bases at V and 2 bases at J, with 6 bases between the two ends. CDR3 nucleotides: TGTGCCAGCAGTTCCGGGCCCTACGAGCAGTACTTC. This sequence encodes CASSSGPYEQYF.

V is TRBV29-1 and J is TRBJ2-5, with TRBD2 as a possible D gene (7 bases). From germline, CDR1 is SQVTM and CDR2 ANQGSEA. V was cut by 6 bases and J by 2 bases, with 19 bases left in between. The CDR3 sequence is 15 residues long. CDR3 DNA sequence: TGCAGCGTACCAGAGAGCGGGACACAACAAGAGACCCAGTACTTC. Its protein product is CSVPESGTQQETQYF.

The V gene is TRBV19, the J gene TRBJ2-1, with TRBD2 as a possible D gene (5 bases). From germline, CDR1 is LNHDA and CDR2 SQIVND (reference sequence). V gave up 6 bases and J gave up 4 bases, with 10 bases separating them. The CDR3 has 13 amino acids. The CDR3 bases are TGTGCCAGTAGCCCGGGAACGTACAATGAGCAGTTCTTC. Its translation is CASSPGTYNEQFF.

The chain employs TRBV11-2 and TRBJ1-1; 10 bases align to TRBD1. Germline CDR1 and CDR2: SGHAT and FQNNGV. The CDR3 loop spans 15 amino acids. After removal of 6 bases from V and 4 bases from J, the junction contained 8 bases not matched to a gene. CDR3 in DNA: TGTGCCAGCAGTCCGGGACAGGGGCAGGTCACTGAAGCTTTCTTT. Translating it yields CASSPGQGQVTEAFF.

The gene calls are TRBV7-9 and TRBJ2-1; TRBD1 matches at 8 bases. The germline gives CDR1 SEHNR, CDR2 FQNEAQ (reference sequence). V lost 0 bases to trimming and J lost 2 bases; unmatched junction nucleotides: 3. The CDR3 extends over 16 amino acids. CDR3 in DNA: TGTGCCAGCAGCTTAGCGACAGGGGATCCCTACAATGAGCAGTTCTTC. This sequence encodes CASSLATGDPYNEQFF.

V is TRBV4-1 and J is TRBJ2-7; D is possibly TRBD2 (6 bases). V was cut by 3 bases and J by 2 bases, with 11 bases left in between. The CDR3 sequence is 14 residues long. Germline values: CDR1 MGHRA, CDR2 YSYEKL. CDR3 amino acids: CASSHSGTAYEQYF. The DNA of the CDR3 is TGCGCCAGCAGCCATTCCGGGACTGCCTACGAGCAGTACTTC.

This clone came up once. The rearrangement uses TRBV18 and TRBJ2-1, with 7 nucleotides matching TRBD1. The CDR3 extends over 14 amino acids. Germline V CDR1 and CDR2: KGHSH, LQKENI. V shed 2 bases, J shed 10 bases, and the junction held 8 bases outside the gene matches. CDR3: CASSPRGGANEQFF. The CDR3 nucleotides read TGTGCCAGCTCACCAAGAGGGGGCGCAAACGAGCAGTTCTTC.

The chain is built from TRBV10-3 and TRBJ2-1, with D perhaps matching TRBD2 (5 bases). Germline CDR1 is ENHRY and CDR2 is SYGVKD. With 6 bases removed from V and 8 bases from J, the gap between germline ends came to 20 bases. This CDR3 comprises 15 residues. The CDR3 DNA is TGTGCCATCAGGTATTCCCCGGAGGCTGATCATGAGCAGTTCTTC. Amino acids: CAIRYSPEADHEQFF.

The genes are TRBV9 and TRBJ2-1, with D maybe TRBD1 (5 bases). Germline V gives CDR1 SGDLS, CDR2 YYNGEE. V was shortened by 4 bases and J by 5 bases, with 7 bases between the two germline ends. The CDR3 spans 12 residues. This CDR3 reads CASSLGDNEQFF. DNA for the CDR3: TGTGCCAGCAGCCTAGGGGACAATGAGCAGTTCTTC.